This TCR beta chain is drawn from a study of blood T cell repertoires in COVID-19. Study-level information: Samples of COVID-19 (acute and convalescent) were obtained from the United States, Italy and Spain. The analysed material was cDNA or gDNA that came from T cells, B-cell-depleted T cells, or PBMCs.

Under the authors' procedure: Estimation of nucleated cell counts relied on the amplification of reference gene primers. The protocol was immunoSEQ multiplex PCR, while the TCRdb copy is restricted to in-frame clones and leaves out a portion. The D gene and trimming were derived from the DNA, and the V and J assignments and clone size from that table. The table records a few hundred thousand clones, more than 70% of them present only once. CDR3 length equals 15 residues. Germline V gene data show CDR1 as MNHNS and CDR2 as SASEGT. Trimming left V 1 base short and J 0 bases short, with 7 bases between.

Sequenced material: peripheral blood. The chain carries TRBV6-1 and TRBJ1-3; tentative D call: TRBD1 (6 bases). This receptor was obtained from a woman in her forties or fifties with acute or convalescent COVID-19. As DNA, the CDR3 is TGTGCCAGCAGTGAAGACAGGGCCTCTGGAAACACCATATATTTT. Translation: CASSEDRASGNTIYF.